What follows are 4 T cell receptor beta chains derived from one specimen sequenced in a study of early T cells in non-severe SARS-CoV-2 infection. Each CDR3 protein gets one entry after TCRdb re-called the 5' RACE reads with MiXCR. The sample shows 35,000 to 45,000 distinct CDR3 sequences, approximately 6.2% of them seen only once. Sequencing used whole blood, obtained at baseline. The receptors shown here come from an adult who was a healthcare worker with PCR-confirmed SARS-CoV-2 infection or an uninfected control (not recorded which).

This CDR3 reads CASRIFRDINYGYTF. The DNA of the CDR3 is TGTGCCAGCAGGATCTTCAGGGATATCAACTATGGCTACACCTTC. The rearrangement links TRBV6-1 to TRBJ1-2; the D gene is possibly TRBD1 (5 bases). The CDR3 is made up of 15 amino acids. The germline gives CDR1 MNHNS, CDR2 SASEGT. V gave up 6 bases and J gave up 2 bases, with 16 bases separating them.

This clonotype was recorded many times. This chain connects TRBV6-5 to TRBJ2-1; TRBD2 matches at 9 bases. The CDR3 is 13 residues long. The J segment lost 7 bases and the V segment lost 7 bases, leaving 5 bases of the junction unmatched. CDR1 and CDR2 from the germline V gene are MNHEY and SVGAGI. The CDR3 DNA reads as TGTGCCAGCAAGAGCGGGGGGCGGAATGAGCAGTTCTTC. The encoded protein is CASKSGGRNEQFF.

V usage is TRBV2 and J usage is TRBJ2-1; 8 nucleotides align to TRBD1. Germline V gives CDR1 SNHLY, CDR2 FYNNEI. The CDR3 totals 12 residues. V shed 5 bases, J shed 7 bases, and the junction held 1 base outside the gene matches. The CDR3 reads CASSRTGNEQFF. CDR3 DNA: TGTGCCAGCAGTAGGACAGGGAATGAGCAGTTCTTC. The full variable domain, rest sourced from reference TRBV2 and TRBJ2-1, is EPEVTQTPSHQVTQMGQEVILRCVPISNHLYFYWYRQILGQKVEFLVSFYNNEISEKSEIFDDQFSVERPDGSNFTLKIRSTKLEDSAMYFCASSRTGNEQFFGPGTRLTVL.

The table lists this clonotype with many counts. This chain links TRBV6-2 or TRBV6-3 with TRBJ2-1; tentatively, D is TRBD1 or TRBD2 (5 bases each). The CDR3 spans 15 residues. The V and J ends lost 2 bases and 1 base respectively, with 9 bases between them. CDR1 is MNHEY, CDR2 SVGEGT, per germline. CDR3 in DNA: TGTGCCAGCAGTTACGGGGACCCTTCCTACAATGAGCAGTTCTTC. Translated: CASSYGDPSYNEQFF.